This is a list of T cell receptor beta chains from one sample in a study of T cell repertoires in cytomegalovirus infection. TCRdb independently ran MiXCR on the reads; one entry per CDR3 protein. There are roughly 920,000 distinct CDR3 sequences in the sample; approximately 31% occur only once, and about an eighth lies in the top ten. These TCRs are of unknown antigen specificity. The specimen was cultured CD8+ T cells from PBMCs, collected from culture after CMV antigen stimulation. These receptors all come from a human donor in good health (CMV status not recorded). Some clones in this sample may be carry-over from other donors' samples. The CDR3 runs from the conserved cysteine through the conserved F or W. A D gene is named only where the DNA matches it firmly. Part of the rows lack a size; the others show once, few, many or a class for expanded clones.

j_call,d_call,clone_size,v_call,cdr3_nt,cdr3_aa
TRBJ1-2,NA,many,TRBV7-9,TGTGCCAGCATGGGGAGAACTAACTATGGCTACACCTTC,CASMGRTNYGYTF
TRBJ2-7,TRBD2,NA,TRBV10-3,TGTGCCACGGGAGGAGTCGGCTACGAGCAGTACTTC,CATGGVGYEQYF
TRBJ2-5,NA,NA,TRBV6-6,TGTGCCAGCAGTTACTCGAGTTCTATACCTCAAGAGACCCAGTACTTC,CASSYSSSIPQETQYF
TRBJ1-1,TRBD1,NA,TRBV24-1,TGTGCCACCAGTGGTACCGGGACAGGGAACACTGAAGCTTTCTTT,CATSGTGTGNTEAFF
TRBJ1-2,NA,few,TRBV6-4,TGTGCCAGCGCTCTAGGAAAAGGACAGTGCGGTGGCTACACCTTC,CASALGKGQCGGYTF
TRBJ1-1,NA,few,TRBV7-2,TGTGCCAGCAGCGAAGGTCGGGAATCCCTCGCGAGGGGCACTGAAGCTTTCTTT,CASSEGRESLARGTEAFF
TRBJ1-1,NA,few,TRBV12-3/TRBV12-4,TGTGCCAGCATTTCCGGGACGGTGGCTTTCTTT,CASISGTVAFF
TRBJ2-1,NA,NA,TRBV7-9,TGTGCCAGCAGCTTGAGCGGGCAGGCCTACAATGAGCAGTTCTTC,CASSLSGQAYNEQFF
TRBJ2-1,NA,NA,TRBV7-9,TGTGCCAGCAGCTTAGCCGTAACCCCTAATTGGGAGCAGTTCTTC,CASSLAVTPNWEQFF
TRBJ1-1,NA,NA,TRBV19,TGTGCCAGTAGTATGGGATTATTTGGTACTGAAGCTTTCTTT,CASSMGLFGTEAFF
TRBJ2-3,NA,NA,TRBV27,TGTGCCAGCAGTTTCGGGCTCTTAGTGGGGTTACAGGATTCCACAGATACGCAGTATTTT,CASSFGLLVGLQDSTDTQYF
TRBJ1-1,NA,once,TRBV7-1,TGTGCCAACAGAGGCAGTGCGGGGGATGCGCTCAACACTGAAGCTTTCTTT,CANRGSAGDALNTEAFF
TRBJ2-2,NA,NA,TRBV4-1,TGCGCCAGCAGCCATTCAGCCCCCGGGGAGCTGTTTTTT,CASSHSAPGELFF
TRBJ2-1,NA,many,TRBV7-2,TGTGCCAGCACCCTCCCGGACGAGAGCAATGAGCAGTTCTTC,CASTLPDESNEQFF
TRBJ1-1,TRBD1,NA,TRBV5-6,TGTGCCAGCAGCCCAAAAACATACAGGGGGCTGGATGAAGCTTTCTTT,CASSPKTYRGLDEAFF
TRBJ1-3,NA,NA,TRBV4-1,TGCGCCAGCAGCCAAGGCCACTTTCTCCGGGACGTAAGTTCTGGAAACACCATATATTTT,CASSQGHFLRDVSSGNTIYF
TRBJ2-1,NA,NA,TRBV10-3,TGTGCCATCAGTGGAGTAGCGGAAACTCCCTACAATGAGCAGTTCTTC,CAISGVAETPYNEQFF
TRBJ1-1,NA,NA,TRBV6-2/TRBV6-3,TGTGCCAGCGGATGGGACGGGATGAACACTGAAGCTTTCTTT,CASGWDGMNTEAFF
TRBJ2-3,TRBD2,once,TRBV19,TGTGCCAGTAGCAGGACTAGCGGGGTAGAAGATACGCAGTATTTT,CASSRTSGVEDTQYF
TRBJ1-4,NA,NA,TRBV19,TGTGCCAGTAGTATTGAGGCAGGGAGTGAAAAACTGTTTTTT,CASSIEAGSEKLFF
TRBJ1-2,TRBD1,few,TRBV5-1,TGCGCCAGCAGCTTGGACAGGGGTGGCTACACCTTC,CASSLDRGGYTF
TRBJ2-2,NA,few,TRBV24-1,TGTGCCACCAGTGATTTACTAAACACCGGGGAGCTGTTTTTT,CATSDLLNTGELFF
TRBJ1-2,NA,few,TRBV6-2/TRBV6-3,TGTGCCAGCAGCCAGGGTGGAGACTACTATGGCTACACCTTC,CASSQGGDYYGYTF
TRBJ2-1,NA,NA,TRBV6-6,TGTGCCAGCAGTTACTCGCCCAGGGACGGCTACAATGAGCAGTTCTTC,CASSYSPRDGYNEQFF
TRBJ2-5,TRBD1,many,TRBV7-9,TGTGCCAGCAGCTCGAGGACAGGCCAAGAGACCCAGTACTTC,CASSSRTGQETQYF
TRBJ1-1,NA,few,TRBV5-4,TGTGCCAGCAGCTTGATGACAGTTGTCAACACTGAAGCTTTCTTT,CASSLMTVVNTEAFF
TRBJ1-1,NA,NA,TRBV15,TGTGCCACCAGCAGCTTTAGAGACTCGAACACTGAAGCTTTCTTT,CATSSFRDSNTEAFF
TRBJ2-1,NA,NA,TRBV15,TGTGCCACCAGCAGAGATCGAGGAGGGGGATCCTACAATGAGCAGTTCTTC,CATSRDRGGGSYNEQFF
TRBJ1-2,NA,few,TRBV12-3/TRBV12-4,TGTGCCAGCAGTTTCTCAGGGATGGACTATGGCTACACCTTC,CASSFSGMDYGYTF
TRBJ2-1,TRBD2,NA,TRBV5-4,TGTGCCCTGGAGGACTCCGGGGGGGCTTCCTACAATGAGCAGTTCTTC,CALEDSGGASYNEQFF
TRBJ1-2,TRBD1,NA,TRBV27,TGTGCCAGCAGTCCCGCGGGACAGGGCTCGGATGGCTACACCTTC,CASSPAGQGSDGYTF
TRBJ2-1,NA,NA,TRBV18,TGTGCCAACCAAAGGGTCGACTACAATGAGCAGTTCTTC,CANQRVDYNEQFF
TRBJ1-3,NA,NA,TRBV27,TGTGCCAGTATCGAGGGAAACACCATATATTTT,CASIEGNTIYF
TRBJ2-1,NA,few,TRBV5-4,TGTGCCAGCAGCCTTACAGTGGGTGGGCAGTTCTTC,CASSLTVGGQFF
TRBJ2-5,NA,few,TRBV20-1,TGCAGTGCTCCCCGGATGGGGGGCGCAAACCAAGAGACCCAGTACTTC,CSAPRMGGANQETQYF
TRBJ1-1,NA,once,TRBV15,TGTGCCACCAGCAGAGTAGGACACCCCGAAGCTTTCTTT,CATSRVGHPEAFF
TRBJ1-5,NA,NA,TRBV6-5,TGTGCCAGCAGTTATTATAGGAATCAGCCCCAGCATTTT,CASSYYRNQPQHF
TRBJ2-1,NA,few,TRBV7-8,TGTGCCAGCAGCCCTAGGGTAGATGAGCAGTTCTTC,CASSPRVDEQFF
TRBJ1-1,NA,NA,TRBV7-9,TGTGCCAGCAGCCCCCCGGAGCCTCGGTTGACTGAAGCTTTCTTT,CASSPPEPRLTEAFF
TRBJ2-7,NA,NA,TRBV6-6,TGTGCCAGCAGTTACAGAGCCTGGGAGCAGTACTTC,CASSYRAWEQYF
TRBJ1-5,TRBD1,many,TRBV27,TGTGCCAGCAGTTTTGGGACAGAAAATCAGCCCCAGCATTTT,CASSFGTENQPQHF
TRBJ2-2,TRBD1,few,TRBV12-3/TRBV12-4,TGTGCCAGCAGTCCCGACAGGGGTAGCACCGGGGAGCTGTTTTTT,CASSPDRGSTGELFF
TRBJ1-5,NA,NA,TRBV13,TGTGCCAGCAGCTTACGGGAGTTGAGCAATCAGCCCCAGCATTTT,CASSLRELSNQPQHF
TRBJ2-5,TRBD2,NA,TRBV6-5,TGTGCCAGCAGTTACTCGAGACTTGGCACAGCGGGGGAAGAGACCCAGTACTTC,CASSYSRLGTAGEETQYF
TRBJ2-3,NA,many,TRBV7-8,TGTGCCAGCACCCTTTGGGGGACAGGGAGAGTTAGCGGGGGGACAGGCACAGATACGCAGTATTTT,CASTLWGTGRVSGGTGTDTQYF
TRBJ2-7,TRBD2,once,TRBV10-2,TGCGCCAGCAGTGAGTCGGTATTTGTTGCAGAGTGGACGGGAGGGGAGCAGTACTTC,CASSESVFVAEWTGGEQYF
TRBJ2-3,NA,few,TRBV27,TGTGCCAGCAGTTTAAGGGGGATCCACACAGATACGCAGTATTTT,CASSLRGIHTDTQYF
TRBJ2-7,TRBD1,NA,TRBV5-1,TGCGCCAGCAGCAAGGGACAGGGGGCTAGCGAGCAGTACTTC,CASSKGQGASEQYF
TRBJ1-1,NA,many,TRBV7-6,TGTGCCAGCAGCTCCACAGGGAACACTGAAGCTTTCTTT,CASSSTGNTEAFF
TRBJ1-4,NA,NA,TRBV6-6,TGTGCCAGCACCCAAAGGGGTGAAAAACTGTTTTTT,CASTQRGEKLFF
TRBJ2-1,TRBD2,NA,TRBV20-1,TGCAGTGCTGTCAATTCGGGGGGGATCTACAATGAGCAGTTCTTC,CSAVNSGGIYNEQFF
TRBJ2-2,NA,NA,TRBV6-1,TGTGCCAGCAGTGACCGTCCCTGGTCCGGGGAGCTGTTTTTT,CASSDRPWSGELFF
TRBJ1-2,TRBD1,NA,TRBV12-3/TRBV12-4,TGTGCCAGCAGTTTCTCCAGGGGGCCCTATGGCTACACCTTC,CASSFSRGPYGYTF
TRBJ2-7,NA,NA,TRBV6-6,TGTGCCAGCAGTTATCGGGCGAGCTCCTACGAGCAGTACTTC,CASSYRASSYEQYF
TRBJ2-5,NA,NA,TRBV5-1,TGCGCCAGCAGCTTGACTAGTCCTCTGGAGACCCAGTACTTC,CASSLTSPLETQYF
TRBJ1-2,NA,few,TRBV19,TGTGCCAGTAGAGATCTTCAGGGTGGGATCGGCTACACCTTC,CASRDLQGGIGYTF
TRBJ2-3,TRBD2,NA,TRBV6-1,TGTGCCAGCAGTGAAGCGGACGGGGGGTACACAGATACGCAGTATTTT,CASSEADGGYTDTQYF